The clone carrying this TCR beta chain came up many times. Each CDR3 protein is one row after TCRdb ran MiXCR on the 5' RACE reads. This sample has 120,000 to 150,000 distinct CDR3 sequences, with 13% to 15% found just once. This entry belongs to a study of T-cell memory formation after mild COVID-19. Sequenced sample: PBMCs or a T cell subset sorted from them (not recorded which). The sequence was obtained from an adult woman who had mild COVID-19 (a few samples of this study predate the infection). Cell type and time point are not known.

CDR3 DNA: TGCAGTGCTGGGCGCCCTGACAGGGAAACTGAAGCTTTCTTT. This translates into CSAGRPDRETEAFF. The J gene is TRBJ1-1, the V gene TRBV20-1, with TRBD1 matching over 7 bases. With V trimmed by 5 bases and J by 5 bases, 11 bases remained unmatched. Germline V lookup: CDR1 DFQATT, CDR2 SNEGSKA (reference sequence). The CDR3 is made up of 14 amino acids.